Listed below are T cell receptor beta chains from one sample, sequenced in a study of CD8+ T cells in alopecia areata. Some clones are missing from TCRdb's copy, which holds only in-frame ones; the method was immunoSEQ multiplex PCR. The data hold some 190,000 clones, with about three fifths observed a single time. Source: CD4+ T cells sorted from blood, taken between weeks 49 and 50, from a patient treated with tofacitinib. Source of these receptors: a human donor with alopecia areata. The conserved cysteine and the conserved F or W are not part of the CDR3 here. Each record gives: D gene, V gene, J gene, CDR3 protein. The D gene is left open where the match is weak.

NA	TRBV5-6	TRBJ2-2	ASPLGRANTGELF
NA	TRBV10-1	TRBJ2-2	ASSTHYESGELF
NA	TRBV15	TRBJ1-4	ATSRERGSEKLF
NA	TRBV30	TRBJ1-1	AWSHRNTEAF
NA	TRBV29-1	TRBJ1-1	SGREGDTEAF
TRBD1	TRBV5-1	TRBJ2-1	ASSQGQGAPDEQF
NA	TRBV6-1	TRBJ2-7	ASRAPLYEQY
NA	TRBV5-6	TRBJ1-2	ASTRYSNYGYT
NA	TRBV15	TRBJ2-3	ATSSKNYRTYTDTQY
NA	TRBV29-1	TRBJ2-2	SVPGVAGGELF
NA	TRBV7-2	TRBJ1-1	ASSLGHSLNTEAF
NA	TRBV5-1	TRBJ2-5	ASSLAVLGETQY
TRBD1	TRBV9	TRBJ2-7	ASSVGTASRGEQY
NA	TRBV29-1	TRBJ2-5	SGSLQETQY
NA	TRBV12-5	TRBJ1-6	ASGLEEKSPLH
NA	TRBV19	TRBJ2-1	ASSRDFAYEQF
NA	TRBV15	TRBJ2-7	ATSREWDGSYEQY
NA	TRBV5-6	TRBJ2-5	ASSVDTGGAETQY
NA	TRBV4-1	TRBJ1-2	ASSQASMPSYGYT
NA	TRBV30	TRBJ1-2	AWTLRGLNYGYT
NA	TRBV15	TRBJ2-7	ATSRAASYEQY
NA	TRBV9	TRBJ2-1	ASSVTSYNEQF
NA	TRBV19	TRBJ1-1	ASSVRAEAF
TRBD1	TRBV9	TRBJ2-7	ASSVDGLARGPEQY
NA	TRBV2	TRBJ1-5	ASSLPGNNQPQH
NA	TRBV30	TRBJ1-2	AWSVVGGNYGYT
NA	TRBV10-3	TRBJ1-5	AINHQPGDQPQH
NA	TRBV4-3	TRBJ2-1	ASSPRPFGGGQYNEQF
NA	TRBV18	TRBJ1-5	ASSAGGDQPQH
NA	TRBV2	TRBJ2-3	ASSGGPGSAQY
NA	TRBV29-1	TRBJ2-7	SVGIGYEQY
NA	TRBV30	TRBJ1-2	AWSPGGIVSYGYT
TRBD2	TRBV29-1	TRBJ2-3	SAGAGLGADTQY
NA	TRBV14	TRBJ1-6	ASSQVGSYNSPLH
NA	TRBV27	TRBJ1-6	ASSFRLNSPLH
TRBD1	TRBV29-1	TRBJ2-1	SVEKGAWEGEQF
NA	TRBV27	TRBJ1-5	ASSLGRADQPQH
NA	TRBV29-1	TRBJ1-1	SVGVGMNTEAF
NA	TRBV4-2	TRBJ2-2	ASSQGPNTGELF
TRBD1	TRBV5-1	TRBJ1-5	ASSLTGGNQPQH
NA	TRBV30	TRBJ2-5	AWTQQGGRSQY